One sample yielded the 22 T cell receptor beta chains listed below, sequenced in a study of T cell responses to AZD1222 COVID-19 vaccine. The data were produced by immunoSEQ multiplex PCR, yet TCRdb's version contains in-frame clones alone and is incomplete. Among about 120,000 clones listed, 80% to 90% were seen once. This specimen was peripheral blood, taken on day 0 of AZD1222 vaccination. These receptors were collected from an adult in good health.

This clone was detected only a few times. The V and J genes are TRBV18 and TRBJ2-2, with unresolved D. V lost 4 bases and J lost 6, with 12 bases in between. Germline V lookup: CDR1 KGHSH, CDR2 LQKENI. CDR3 length: 14 residues. The CDR3 sequence: CASSLGRTPGELFF. For the CDR3, the DNA is TGTGCCAGCTCACTAGGAAGGACCCCCGGGGAGCTGTTTTTT.

In its sample, this clone was seen a few times. The rearrangement joins TRBV7-2 to TRBJ1-1, with D possibly being TRBD1 (5 bases). V lost 6 bases and J lost 9, with 20 bases in between. The CDR3 consists of 14 residues. Looked up from germline, CDR1 is SGHTA and CDR2 is FQGNSA. In DNA, the CDR3 is TGTGCCAGCAGTCCTGTTAGAACCAGGGAACAAGCTTTCTTT. This sequence encodes CASSPVRTREQAFF.

The V call is TRBV24-1, the J call TRBJ2-5; no clear D. This CDR3 spans 14 amino acids. Germline V CDR1 and CDR2: KGHDR, SFDVKD. V was trimmed by 0 bases and J by 2 bases, leaving 6 bases between them. This CDR3 is CATSDLVQQETQYF. CDR3 coding DNA: TGTGCCACCAGTGATTTGGTACAGCAAGAGACCCAGTACTTC.

This chain joins TRBV9 and TRBJ1-6; D is unresolved. V lost 0 bases and J lost 13, with 11 bases in between. The CDR3 length is 13 residues. Germline V lookup: CDR1 SGDLS, CDR2 YYNGEE. The CDR3 is CASSVGKGPPLHF. CDR3 in DNA: TGTGCCAGCAGCGTAGGTAAGGGTCCGCCCCTCCACTTT. Drawing the rest from reference TRBV9 and TRBJ1-6, the complete variable domain is DSGVTQTPKHLITATGQRVTLRCSPRSGDLSVYWYQQSLDQGLQFLIQYYNGEERAKGNILERFSAQQFPDLHSELNLSSLELGDSALYFCASSVGKGPPLHFGNGTRLTVT.

DNA for the CDR3: TGTGCCAGTAGTACTGCCTTTCTGGCGGGCGTCTCCTACGAGCAGTACTTC. This encodes CASSTAFLAGVSYEQYF. The chain combines TRBV19 with TRBJ2-7, with D perhaps TRBD2 (5 bases). This CDR3 region has 17 residues. The V and J ends lost 4 bases and 0 bases respectively, with 19 bases between them. Germline V lookup: CDR1 LNHDA, CDR2 SQIVND (reference sequence).

The V gene is TRBV15, the J gene TRBJ2-1; 10 bases match TRBD2. The CDR3 totals 18 residues. CDR1 is LNHNV and CDR2 is YYDKDF in the germline V gene (reference sequence). Germline trimming cut 1 base from V and 7 bases from J; bases unmatched to any gene: 13. Here the CDR3 reads CATSRVVSALAGVNEQFF. The DNA for the CDR3 is TGTGCCACCAGCAGAGTCGTCTCGGCCCTAGCGGGAGTTAATGAGCAGTTCTTC.

This chain connects TRBV6-5 to TRBJ2-2, with 10 bases lining up with TRBD1. Germline assignment: CDR1 MNHEY and CDR2 SVGAGI. V lost 6 bases to trimming and J lost 3 bases; unmatched junction nucleotides: 1. The CDR3 is 14 amino acids. CDR3 protein: CASRTGGHTGELFF. CDR3 DNA: TGTGCCAGCAGGACAGGGGGCCACACCGGGGAGCTGTTTTTT.

The V gene is TRBV7-9, the J gene TRBJ1-3; D possibly corresponds to TRBD1 (5 bases). CDR1 and CDR2 from the germline V gene are SEHNR and FQNEAQ (reference sequence). The V end lost 2 bases, the J end lost 4 bases, and 15 bases lay between the germline ends. CDR3 length: 16 amino acids. CDR3: CASSLSRVSGGNTIYF. The DNA for the CDR3 is TGTGCCAGCAGCTTATCCAGGGTCAGCGGGGGAAACACCATATATTTT.

The chain carries TRBV27 and TRBJ2-2; D is unresolved. The germline gives CDR1 MNHEY, CDR2 SMNVEV (reference sequence). V lost 6 bases, J lost 0 bases, and 2 bases lay in between. CDR3 size: 12 residues. In DNA, the CDR3 is TGTGCCAGCAGCCCGAACACCGGGGAGCTGTTTTTT. Translating gives CASSPNTGELFF.

In nucleotides, the CDR3 is TGCAGCGTTGAATTAGGGGCCGTAGATACGCAGTATTTT. As protein: CSVELGAVDTQYF. The rearrangement links TRBV29-1 to TRBJ2-3; D perhaps matches TRBD1 (5 bases). This CDR3 region has 13 residues. Trimming took 2 bases from V and 5 from J, leaving 11 bases between them. Germline V gives CDR1 SQVTM, CDR2 ANQGSEA.

This rearrangement joins TRBV6-5 to TRBJ1-5; D unclear. V was shortened by 10 bases and J by 2 bases, with 12 bases between the two germline ends. Germline assignment: CDR1 MNHEY and CDR2 SVGAGI. The CDR3 spans 13 residues. CDR3 sequence reads: CATRNGGNQPQHF. CDR3 DNA sequence: TGTGCCACACGGAACGGAGGCAATCAGCCCCAGCATTTT.

The rearrangement uses TRBV30 and TRBJ1-1; D unresolved. The CDR3 runs 15 residues. Trimming stripped 0 bases from V and 1 base from J, with 12 bases between. The germline CDR1 and CDR2 sequences are GTSNPN and SVGIG (reference sequence). DNA of the CDR3: TGTGCCTGGAGTGTGGGGAACTCCTGGAACACTGAAGCTTTCTTT. Encoded protein: CAWSVGNSWNTEAFF.

This rearrangement joins TRBV5-8 to TRBJ2-3, with 8 bases lining up with TRBD2. CDR3 length equals 14 residues. The germline V gene encodes CDR1 SGHTS and CDR2 YDEGEE. V was pared by 5 bases and J by 5 bases, with 7 bases of the junction left unmatched. In DNA, the CDR3 is TGTGCCAGCAGGGGACTAGTCGTTGGAGATACGCAGTATTTT. Encoded protein: CASRGLVVGDTQYF.

The V gene is TRBV4-2, the J gene TRBJ2-3; 10 nucleotides match TRBD2. This CDR3 contains 19 residues. With V trimmed by 3 bases and J by 1 base, 13 bases remained unmatched. From germline, CDR1 is LGHNA and CDR2 YNFKEQ. CDR3 loop: CASSQLTSGTVVGTDTQYF. The DNA for the CDR3 is TGTGCCAGCAGCCAGCTTACTAGCGGGACAGTCGTGGGCACAGATACGCAGTATTTT.

This chain connects TRBV18 to TRBJ1-2; D gene ambiguous. The CDR3 is made up of 13 amino acids. The germline V and J ends were trimmed by 6 bases and 0 bases, with 8 bases remaining between them. Per the germline V gene, CDR1 is KGHSH and CDR2 is LQKENI. The CDR3 nucleotides are TGTGCCAGCTCGGACCGAGCTAACTATGGCTACACCTTC. Translation: CASSDRANYGYTF.

The chain carries TRBV15 and TRBJ2-1; TRBD1 matches at 10 bases. Germline lookup yields CDR1 LNHNV and CDR2 YYDKDF (reference sequence). This CDR3 has 15 amino acids. The V segment lost 2 bases and the J segment 9 bases; nucleotides outside the gene matches: 7. The CDR3 DNA reads as TGTGCCACCAGCAGAACACCGGGACAGGGGATTGAGCAGTTCTTC. Its translation is CATSRTPGQGIEQFF.

The rearrangement uses TRBV27 and TRBJ1-1; no clear D gene. The length of the CDR3 is 16 residues. Trimming left V 5 bases short and J 1 base short, with 17 bases between. Germline-derived CDR1 and CDR2 are MNHEY and SMNVEV (reference sequence). The CDR3 DNA follows: TGTGCCAGCAGTCCCCTGGCAGGCACGAGGAACACTGAAGCTTTCTTT. Its translation is CASSPLAGTRNTEAFF.

The chain is built from TRBV25-1 and TRBJ1-2; no clear D gene. The CDR3 runs to 12 residues. V was clipped by 7 bases and J by 6 bases, with 12 bases between them. CDR1 and CDR2 from the germline V gene are MGHDK and SYGVNS. The CDR3 is CASTRGGHGYTF. In DNA form, the CDR3 reads TGTGCCAGCACTCGGGGTGGCCATGGCTACACCTTC.

This chain links TRBV4-2 with TRBJ2-7, with a weak D call TRBD2 (6 bases). The CDR3 sequence is 15 residues long. Between the trimmed V and J ends, which lost 2 bases and 1 base, there was a span of 12 bases. Germline-derived CDR1 and CDR2 are LGHNA and YNFKEQ. The DNA for the CDR3 is TGTGCCAGCAGCCAAATACTAGCTGAATCCTACGAGCAGTACTTC. Translation: CASSQILAESYEQYF.

This clone was seen only once. The chain uses TRBV27 and TRBJ1-2; D possibly corresponds to TRBD1 (5 bases). There are 14 residues in the CDR3. CDR1 MNHEY and CDR2 SMNVEV come from the germline V gene (reference sequence). Trimming cost V 6 bases and J 8 bases, with 19 bases left between them. CDR3 protein: CASRSPGRADGYTF. The CDR3 nucleotides read TGTGCCAGCAGGAGCCCGGGCAGGGCGGACGGCTACACCTTC.

This chain connects TRBV5-1 to TRBJ2-3, with TRBD2 identical over 11 bases. Germline CDR1 reads SGHRS; CDR2 reads YFSETQ. The CDR3 spans 17 residues. The V and J ends lost 3 bases and 2 bases, in that order; junction bases with no gene match: 8. CDR3 bases: TGCGCCAGCAGCTCCGGGACTAGCGGCCGTATCACAGATACGCAGTATTTT. Amino acid sequence: CASSSGTSGRITDTQYF.

V and J are TRBV5-4 and TRBJ2-3, with 11 bases identical to TRBD2. The CDR3 has 16 amino acids. CDR1 is SGHNT, CDR2 YYREEE, per germline (reference sequence). Trimming cost V 4 bases and J 1 base; bases outside gene matches: 5. The CDR3, as DNA: TGTGCCAGCAGCCCGAAGACTAGCGGGGGCACAGATACGCAGTATTTT. It is translated as CASSPKTSGGTDTQYF.